Below are 4 T cell receptor beta chains sequenced from a single sample in a study of blood T cell repertoires in COVID-19. Generated by immunoSEQ multiplex PCR, the TCRdb table keeps only in-frame clones and is missing some. Of around 170,000 clones in the sample, approximately 86% are singletons; the top ten hold less than 3.5%. What was sequenced was peripheral blood. The receptors come from a woman aged 25 to 39 with active or convalescent COVID-19.

The gene calls are TRBV28 and TRBJ1-2, with D unclear. Germline V gene lookup returns CDR1 MDHEN and CDR2 SYDVKM. CDR3 length equals 13 residues. Deletions cut 7 bases from V and 3 bases from J, with 12 bases between. The CDR3 coding sequence is TGTGCCAGCACATCCGACACTTACTATGGCTACACCTTC. Translation: CASTSDTYYGYTF.

The chain combines TRBV6-6 with TRBJ1-1, with a weak D call TRBD1 (5 bases). The V gene lost 5 bases and the J gene lost 0 bases, with 22 bases spanning the gap. This CDR3 comprises 18 residues. The germline V gene encodes CDR1 MNHNY and CDR2 SVGAGI (reference sequence). The CDR3 protein is CASSQTATGTLVNTEAFF. CDR3 nucleotides: TGTGCCAGCAGTCAGACAGCGACTGGTACCCTCGTGAACACTGAAGCTTTCTTT.

The chain joins TRBV7-9 to TRBJ2-7, with D possibly TRBD1 on 6 matching bases. Germline CDR1 is SEHNR and CDR2 is FQNEAQ (reference sequence). This CDR3 spans 15 amino acids. V shed 5 bases and J shed 4 bases, with 18 bases lying between them. CDR3 coding DNA: TGTGCCAGCAGCCCAACTACAGGGTCCTCTTACGAGCAGTACTTC. Translation: CASSPTTGSSYEQYF. Full variable domain (rest looked up from reference TRBV7-9 and TRBJ2-7): DTGVSQNPRHKITKRGQNVTFRCDPISEHNRLYWYRQTLGQGPEFLTYFQNEAQLEKSRLLSDRFSAERPKGSFSTLEIQRTEQGDSAMYLCASSPTTGSSYEQYFGPGTRLTVT.

This clone showed up just once. The chain employs TRBV7-6 and TRBJ2-1, with a possible D match to TRBD2 (5 bases). The V end was cut by 1 base, the J end by 0 bases, with 7 bases between. The germline CDR1 and CDR2 sequences are SGHVS and FNYEAQ. This CDR3 region has 15 residues. The CDR3 DNA follows: TGTGCCAGCAGCTTAGGCCGGGACTCCTACAATGAGCAGTTCTTC. Amino acids: CASSLGRDSYNEQFF.